Shown below are 18 T cell receptor beta chains from a single sample sequenced in a study of T cells in Graves' hyperthyroidism and ophthalmopathy. Amplification yielded TCR beta CDR3 regions, with RNA transcripts as the source. HTBI primers were used for first-round RT-PCR of the TCR CDR3. Each CDR3 protein gets one entry after TCRdb re-called the multiplex PCR reads with MiXCR. Of about 700,000 distinct CDR3 sequences detected, 45% appear once; the ten largest clones hold 7% to 7.5%. The sample comprised peripheral blood or thyroid tissue (not recorded which). The receptors were gathered from an adult man with Graves' disease, either hyperthyroidism or ophthalmopathy (not recorded which).

This rearrangement joins TRBV29-1 to TRBJ1-4; the D is unclear. The V gene's germline CDR1 is SQVTM and CDR2 ANQGSEA. CDR3 size: 12 residues. The V gene lost 7 bases and the J gene lost 2 bases, with 8 bases spanning the gap. For the CDR3, the DNA is TGCAGCGCTGGGAAGACTAATGAAAAACTGTTTTTT. The encoded protein is CSAGKTNEKLFF.

The rearrangement joins TRBV12-3 or TRBV12-4 to TRBJ1-2; maybe TRBD1 (5 bases). This CDR3 has 13 residues. V lost 7 bases and J lost 9, with 18 bases in between. CDR3 sequence (DNA): TGTGCCAGCACCCTTGGGACCTCTGGGAGCTACACCTTC. This gives the protein CASTLGTSGSYTF.

This clonotype is a singleton in its sample. This may arise from a read error, as a much more abundant clone is one base away. The V and J genes are TRBV29-1 and TRBJ1-1; 7 bases are a match to TRBD1. This CDR3 comprises 14 residues. Looked up from germline, CDR1 is SQVTM and CDR2 is ANQGSEA. CDR3 residues: CSGVLTGPGTGAFF. Written as DNA, the CDR3 is TGCAGCGGTGTACTGACAGGGCCGGGCACTGGAGCTTTCTTT.

The chain couples TRBV24-1 to TRBJ1-5, with 8 bases aligning to TRBD1. CDR1 and CDR2 (germline): KGHDR, SFDVKD. J gave up 2 bases and V 6 bases, and 2 bases lay outside the gene matches. The CDR3 has 14 amino acids. CDR3 amino acids: CATSLGQGNQPQHF. The CDR3 coding sequence is TGTGCCACCAGTTTGGGACAGGGCAATCAGCCCCAGCATTTT.

Regarding this clonotype: A read error may be the cause here, since a much bigger clone is one base away. The rearrangement links TRBV7-9 to TRBJ1-4; D might be TRBD1 (6 bases). There are 15 residues in the CDR3. Germline assignment: CDR1 SEHNR and CDR2 FQNEAQ (reference sequence). The CDR3: CTSSLATGSNEKLFF. CDR3 nucleotides: TGTACCAGCAGCTTAGCGACAGGTTCTAATGAAAAACTGTTTTTT. The full variable domain, in which reference TRBV7-9 and TRBJ1-4 provide the parts outside the CDR3, is DTGVSQNPRHKITKRGQNVTFRCDPISEHNRLYWYRQTLGQGPEFLTYFQNEAQLEKSRLLSDRFSAERPKGSFSTLEIQRTEQGDSAMYLCTSSLATGSNEKLFFGSGTQLSVL.

The chain uses TRBV7-3 and TRBJ2-7, with a weak D call TRBD2 (6 bases). Germline V gene sequence: CDR1 SGHTA, CDR2 FQGTGA. The CDR3 spans 15 residues. V lost 2 bases to trimming and J lost 8 bases, with 19 bases between them. The CDR3 is CASSLVGGAPSQQYF. CDR3 bases: TGTGCCAGCAGCTTAGTAGGAGGGGCCCCTAGTCAGCAGTACTTC. Together with reference TRBV7-3 and TRBJ2-7, the CDR3 gives the full variable domain: GAGVSQTPSNKVTEKGKYVELRCDPISGHTALYWYRQSLGQGPEFLIYFQGTGAADDSGLPNDRFFAVRPEGSVSTLKIQRTERGDSAVYLCASSLVGGAPSQQYFGPGTRLTVT.

The chain carries TRBV7-2 and TRBJ1-2; 7 bases align to TRBD1. CDR3 length equals 16 residues. Germline loops: CDR1 SGHTA, CDR2 FQGNSA. Unmatched junction bases numbered 7, after V lost 0 bases and J lost 3 bases. CDR3 region: CASSLALPGGYYGYTF. Written as DNA, the CDR3 is TGTGCCAGCAGCTTAGCGCTCCCAGGGGGTTACTATGGCTACACCTTC.

The rearrangement joins TRBV19 to TRBJ2-2; no firm D call. The CDR3 runs to 13 residues. V was pared by 3 bases and J by 3 bases, with 5 bases between. Germline CDR1 is LNHDA and CDR2 is SQIVND (reference sequence). The CDR3 nucleotides read TGTGCCAGTAGTATGGAGCACACCGGGGAGCTGTTTTTT. Translating it yields CASSMEHTGELFF.

The J gene is TRBJ2-5, the V gene TRBV20-1; 11 positions match TRBD2. The CDR3 consists of 13 residues. CDR1 and CDR2 from the germline V gene are DFQATT and SNEGSKA (reference sequence). V lost 6 bases, J lost 5 bases, and 5 bases stayed unmatched. The CDR3 sequence is CSATLAGGETQYF. CDR3 in DNA: TGCAGTGCCACTCTAGCGGGAGGTGAGACCCAGTACTTC.

V and J are TRBV7-9 and TRBJ2-2; D possibly uses TRBD1 or TRBD2 (6 bases each). Deletions cut 4 bases from V and 8 bases from J, with 20 bases between. This CDR3 has 16 amino acids. CDR1 SEHNR and CDR2 FQNEAQ come from the germline V gene (reference sequence). In DNA form, the CDR3 reads TGTGCCAGCAGCTCGCCTTTACTTGGGGGGCGTGGGGAGCTGTTTTTT. This codes for CASSSPLLGGRGELFF.

This clonotype was seen ten or more times. This CDR3 is CASGDRGRPYGYTF. In DNA, the CDR3 is TGTGCCAGTGGAGACAGGGGAAGACCGTATGGCTACACCTTC. The V and J genes are TRBV19 and TRBJ1-2; 8 positions match TRBD1. Germline V CDR1 and CDR2: LNHDA, SQIVND (reference sequence). J was trimmed by 5 bases and V by 8 bases; bases with no gene match: 10. The CDR3 is 14 amino acids.

This chain links TRBV29-1 with TRBJ1-3; D gene unclear. V dropped 3 bases and J dropped 7 bases, with 10 bases sitting between them. CDR1 is SQVTM, CDR2 ANQGSEA, per germline. The CDR3 contains 12 residues. CDR3 nucleotide sequence: TGCAGCGTTGAGAGGCCGTTGAACACCATATATTTT. As protein: CSVERPLNTIYF.

This clonotype was seen a single time. V and J are TRBV19 and TRBJ1-5; D perhaps matches TRBD1 (5 bases). From germline, CDR1 is LNHDA and CDR2 SQIVND (reference sequence). This CDR3 is built from 10 residues. Trimming took 8 bases from V and 13 from J, leaving 12 bases between them. CDR3 sequence: CASAKGIQHF. The CDR3 region has the DNA TGTGCCAGTGCGAAGGGGATACAGCATTTT. Using reference TRBV19 and TRBJ1-5 for the parts outside the CDR3, the full variable domain is DGGITQSPKYLFRKEGQNVTLSCEQNLNHDAMYWYRQDPGQGLRLIYYSQIVNDFQKGDIAEGYSVSREKKESFPLTVTSAQKNPTAFYLCASAKGIQHFGDGTRLSIL.

This rearrangement joins TRBV20-1 to TRBJ2-5, with a tentative D call TRBD2 (6 bases). Germline CDR1 DFQATT, CDR2 SNEGSKA (reference sequence). V was trimmed by 3 bases and J by 4 bases, leaving 15 bases between them. The CDR3 extends over 14 amino acids. The CDR3 sequence is CSASDPRGGETQYF. CDR3 coding DNA: TGCAGTGCTAGTGACCCTCGGGGAGGAGAGACCCAGTACTTC.

The chain has TRBV6-1 and TRBJ2-7; D could derive from TRBD1 or TRBD2 (5 bases each). The CDR3 covers 15 residues. The germline V gene encodes CDR1 MNHNS and CDR2 SASEGT. The V gene lost 4 bases and the J gene lost 5 bases, with 18 bases spanning the gap. As DNA, the CDR3 is TGTGCCAGCAGTGCTAGTTCGCGGCTGGGGGACGAGCAGTACTTC. Its translation is CASSASSRLGDEQYF.

This clonotype was counted once. DNA for the CDR3: TGTGCCATCGGGGGGGACAGGTTGACTGAAGCTTTCTTT. This encodes CAIGGDRLTEAFF. V is TRBV15 and J is TRBJ1-1, with 8 bases aligning to TRBD1. CDR3 length equals 13 residues. The germline gives CDR1 LNHNV, CDR2 YYDKDF (reference sequence). V was pared by 10 bases and J by 5 bases, with 9 bases of the junction left unmatched.

This clonotype was detected only once. A junction boundary mismatches the germline segment, possibly from a read error. The rearrangement links TRBV11-2 to TRBJ2-5, with TRBD2 matching over 7 bases. Germline V gives CDR1 SGHAT, CDR2 FQNNGV. The CDR3 covers 15 residues. The CDR3 reads CASSLDPGRQETHYF. In nucleotides, the CDR3 is TGTGCCAGCAGCTTAGATCCCGGGAGGCAAGAGACCCACTACTTC.

The chain joins TRBV20-1 to TRBJ1-4; 8 bases align to TRBD1. The CDR3 covers 15 residues. J lost 2 bases, V lost 1 base, and 3 bases had no gene match. The V gene's germline CDR1 is DFQATT and CDR2 SNEGSKA (reference sequence). CDR3 sequence reads: CSARVQGATNEKLFF. The CDR3 DNA reads as TGCAGTGCTAGAGTCCAGGGGGCGACTAATGAAAAACTGTTTTTT.